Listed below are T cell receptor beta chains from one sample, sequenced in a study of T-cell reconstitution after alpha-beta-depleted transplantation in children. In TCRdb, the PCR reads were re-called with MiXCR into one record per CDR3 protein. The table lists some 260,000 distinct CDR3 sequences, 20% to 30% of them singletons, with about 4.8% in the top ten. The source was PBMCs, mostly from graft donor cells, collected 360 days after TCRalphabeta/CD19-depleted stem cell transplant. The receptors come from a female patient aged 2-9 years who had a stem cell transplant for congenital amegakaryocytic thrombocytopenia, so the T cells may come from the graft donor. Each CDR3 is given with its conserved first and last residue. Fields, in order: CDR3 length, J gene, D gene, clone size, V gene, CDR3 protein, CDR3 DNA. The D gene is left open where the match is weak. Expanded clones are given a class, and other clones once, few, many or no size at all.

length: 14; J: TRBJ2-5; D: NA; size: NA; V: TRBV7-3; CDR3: CASSVAGIQETQYF; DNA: TGTGCCAGCAGCGTAGCCGGGATCCAAGAGACCCAGTACTTC
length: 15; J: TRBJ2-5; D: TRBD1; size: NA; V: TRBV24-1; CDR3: CATSEGTGGQETQYF; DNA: TGTGCCACCAGCGAAGGGACAGGGGGCCAAGAGACCCAGTACTTC
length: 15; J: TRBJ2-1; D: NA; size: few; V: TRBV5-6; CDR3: CASSLMRGSYNEQFF; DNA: TGTGCCAGCAGCTTGATGAGAGGCTCCTACAATGAGCAGTTCTTC
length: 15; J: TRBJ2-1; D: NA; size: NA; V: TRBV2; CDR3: CAREKRDPGSNEQFF; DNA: TGTGCCAGGGAAAAACGGGACCCGGGGTCGAATGAGCAGTTCTTC
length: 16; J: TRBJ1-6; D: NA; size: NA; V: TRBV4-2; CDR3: CASSPLGDGDHSPLHF; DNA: TGTGCCAGCAGCCCTCTTGGGGACGGAGACCATTCACCCCTCCACTTT
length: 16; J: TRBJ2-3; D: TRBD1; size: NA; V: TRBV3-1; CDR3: CASSQNEGALTDTQYF; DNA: TGTGCCAGCAGCCAAAACGAGGGGGCTCTGACAGATACGCAGTATTTT
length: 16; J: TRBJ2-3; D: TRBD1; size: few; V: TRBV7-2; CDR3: CASSLIQGRYTDTQYF; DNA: TGTGCCAGCAGCTTAATACAGGGGCGTTATACAGATACGCAGTATTTT
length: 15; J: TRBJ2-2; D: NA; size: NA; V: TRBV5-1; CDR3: CASSRRDTNTGELFF; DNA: TGCGCCAGTTCCCGCCGGGACACCAACACCGGGGAGCTGTTTTTT
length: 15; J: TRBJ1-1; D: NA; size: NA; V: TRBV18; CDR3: CASSQNRWENTEAFF; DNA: TGTGCCAGCTCACAAAACAGGTGGGAGAACACTGAAGCTTTCTTT
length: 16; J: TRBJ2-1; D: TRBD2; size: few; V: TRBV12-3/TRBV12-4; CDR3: CASSLAGGDQRNEQFF; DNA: TGTGCCAGCAGCCTAGCCGGGGGGGATCAGAGAAATGAGCAGTTCTTC
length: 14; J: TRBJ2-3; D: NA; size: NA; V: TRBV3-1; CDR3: CASSQGASTDTQYF; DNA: TGTGCCAGCAGCCAAGGAGCCAGCACAGATACGCAGTATTTT
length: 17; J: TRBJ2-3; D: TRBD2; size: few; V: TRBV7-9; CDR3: CASSLAREAGGTDTQYF; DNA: TGTGCCAGCAGCTTAGCGCGGGAGGCAGGGGGCACAGATACGCAGTATTTT
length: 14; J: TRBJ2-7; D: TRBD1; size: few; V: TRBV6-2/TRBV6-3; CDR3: CASSLDRVTYEQYF; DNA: TGTGCCAGCAGTTTAGACAGGGTTACCTACGAGCAGTACTTC
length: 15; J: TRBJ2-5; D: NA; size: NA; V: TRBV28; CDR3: CASSLYGQKQETQYF; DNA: TGTGCCAGCAGTTTGTACGGACAGAAACAAGAGACCCAGTACTTC
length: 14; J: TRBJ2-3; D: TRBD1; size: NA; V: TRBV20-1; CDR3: CSAYRDRGTDTQYF; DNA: TGCAGTGCATATCGGGACAGGGGCACAGATACGCAGTATTTT
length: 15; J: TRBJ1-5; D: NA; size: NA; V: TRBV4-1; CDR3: CASSQDRSPNQPQHF; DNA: TGCGCCAGCAGCCAAGATCGCAGTCCCAATCAGCCCCAGCATTTT
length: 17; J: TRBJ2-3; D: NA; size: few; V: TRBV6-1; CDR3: CASSNVLMMTSTDTQYF; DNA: TGTGCCAGCAGTAATGTCCTGATGATGACTAGCACAGATACGCAGTATTTT
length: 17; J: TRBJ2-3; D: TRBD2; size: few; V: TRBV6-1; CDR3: CASTPRTSGLGGDTQYF; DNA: TGTGCCAGCACTCCCCGGACTAGCGGTCTGGGGGGGGATACGCAGTATTTT
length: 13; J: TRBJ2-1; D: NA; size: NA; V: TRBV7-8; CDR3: CASQLDSYNEQFF; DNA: TGTGCCAGCCAGCTGGATTCCTACAATGAGCAGTTCTTC
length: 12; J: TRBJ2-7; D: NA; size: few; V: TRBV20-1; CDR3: CSASPDRREQYF; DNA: TGCAGTGCTAGTCCGGACCGGCGCGAGCAGTACTTC
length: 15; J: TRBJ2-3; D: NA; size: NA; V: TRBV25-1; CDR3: CASSGSGVYPDTQYF; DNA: TGTGCCAGCAGTGGTTCGGGCGTTTATCCAGATACGCAGTATTTT
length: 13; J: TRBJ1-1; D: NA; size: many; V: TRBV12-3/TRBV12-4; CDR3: CASSPLRDTEAFF; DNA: TGTGCCAGCAGCCCCCTCCGGGACACTGAAGCTTTCTTT
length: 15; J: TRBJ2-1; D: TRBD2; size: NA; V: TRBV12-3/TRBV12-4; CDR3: CASSFLAGTDHEQFF; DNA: TGTGCCAGCAGTTTTCTAGCGGGGACCGACCATGAGCAGTTCTTC
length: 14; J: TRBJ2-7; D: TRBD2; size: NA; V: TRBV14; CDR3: CASSQDGRGYEQYF; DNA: TGTGCCAGCAGCCAAGATGGGAGGGGCTACGAGCAGTACTTC
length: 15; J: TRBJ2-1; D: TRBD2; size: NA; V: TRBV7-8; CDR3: CASSTSGRGYNEQFF; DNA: TGTGCCAGCAGCACTAGCGGGAGAGGCTACAATGAGCAGTTCTTC
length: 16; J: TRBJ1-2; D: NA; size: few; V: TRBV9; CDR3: CASSVGQADTNYGYTF; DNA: TGTGCCAGCAGCGTAGGACAGGCAGATACTAACTATGGCTACACCTTC
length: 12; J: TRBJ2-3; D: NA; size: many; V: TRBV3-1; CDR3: CASSHLGDTQYF; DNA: TGTGCCAGCAGCCACCTAGGGGATACGCAGTATTTT
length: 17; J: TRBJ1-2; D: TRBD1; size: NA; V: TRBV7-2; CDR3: CASSLVVTGARQDGYTF; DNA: TGTGCCAGCAGCTTAGTTGTGACAGGGGCTCGTCAGGATGGCTACACCTTC
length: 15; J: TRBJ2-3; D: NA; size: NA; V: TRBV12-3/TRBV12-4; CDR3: CASSPTGGGTDTQYF; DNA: TGTGCCAGCAGCCCAACAGGGGGGGGGACAGATACGCAGTATTTT
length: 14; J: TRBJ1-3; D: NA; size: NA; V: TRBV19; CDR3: CASSARPFGNTIYF; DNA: TGTGCCAGTAGTGCGCGACCATTCGGAAACACCATATATTTT
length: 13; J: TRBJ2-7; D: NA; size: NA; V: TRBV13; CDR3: CAMGAGLPCEQYF; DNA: TGTGCCATGGGCGCGGGCCTCCCCTGCGAGCAGTACTTC
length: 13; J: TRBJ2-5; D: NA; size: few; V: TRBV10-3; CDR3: CAISERYQETQYF; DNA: TGTGCCATCAGTGAGAGGTACCAAGAGACCCAGTACTTC
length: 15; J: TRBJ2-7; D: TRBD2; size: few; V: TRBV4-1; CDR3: CASSQGVAGSYEQYF; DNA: TGCGCCAGCAGCCAAGGGGTAGCGGGCTCCTACGAGCAGTACTTC
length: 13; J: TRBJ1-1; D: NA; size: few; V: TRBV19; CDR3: CASTEDWGTEAFF; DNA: TGTGCCAGTACCGAAGACTGGGGAACTGAAGCTTTCTTT
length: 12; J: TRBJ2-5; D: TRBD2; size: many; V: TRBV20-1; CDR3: CSAVGTSGTQYF; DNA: TGCAGTGCTGTCGGGACTAGTGGGACCCAGTACTTC
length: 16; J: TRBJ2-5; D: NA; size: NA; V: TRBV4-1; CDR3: CASSLLDRPAQETQYF; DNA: TGCGCCAGCAGCCTCTTGGACCGACCGGCACAAGAGACCCAGTACTTC
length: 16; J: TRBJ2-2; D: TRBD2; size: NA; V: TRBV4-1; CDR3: CASSLSGGAFPGELFF; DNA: TGCGCCAGCAGCCTCAGCGGGGGGGCCTTCCCCGGGGAGCTGTTTTTT
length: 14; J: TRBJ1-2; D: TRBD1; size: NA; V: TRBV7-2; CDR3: CASWAGQDNYGYTF; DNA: TGTGCCAGCTGGGCGGGACAGGATAACTATGGCTACACCTTC
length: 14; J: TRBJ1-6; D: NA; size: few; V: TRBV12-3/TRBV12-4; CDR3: CASSPSPGDSPLHF; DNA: TGTGCCAGCAGTCCGTCCCCTGGAGATTCACCCCTCCACTTT
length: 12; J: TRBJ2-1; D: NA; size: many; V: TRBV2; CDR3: CASSRDSPKRFF; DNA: TGTGCCAGCTCCCGGGACTCCCCGAAGAGGTTCTTC